This is a list of T cell receptor beta chains from one sample in a study. TCRdb reprocessed the RT-PCR reads with MiXCR, giving one entry per CDR3 protein. The table lists about 700,000 distinct CDR3 sequences, about 14% of them singletons. Specimen: memory CD4+ T cells from blood. These receptors were collected from a female donor in good health, serving as a healthy control. CDR3s include the opening cysteine and the closing phenylalanine or tryptophan. The D gene is left open where the match is weak. Part of the rows lack a size; the others show once, few, many or a class for expanded clones.

CDR3aa: CASRTPHRGGSTEAFF; CDR3nt: TGTGCCAGCAGAACGCCCCACAGGGGAGGTAGCACTGAAGCTTTCTTT; j_gene: TRBJ1-1; v_gene: TRBV6-1; abundance: -; d_gene: TRBD1
CDR3aa: CASGGLAGEGETQYF; CDR3nt: TGTGCCAGCGGCGGACTAGCGGGAGAAGGAGAGACCCAGTACTTC; j_gene: TRBJ2-5; v_gene: TRBV4-2; abundance: -; d_gene: TRBD2
CDR3aa: CASSQTGTGQKPLHF; CDR3nt: TGTGCCAGCAGCCAAACCGGGACAGGGCAGAAACCCCTCCACTTT; j_gene: TRBJ1-6; v_gene: TRBV7-2; abundance: few; d_gene: TRBD1
CDR3aa: CAISEPTSGIYEQYF; CDR3nt: TGTGCCATCAGTGAGCCGACTAGCGGGATATACGAGCAGTACTTC; j_gene: TRBJ2-7; v_gene: TRBV10-3; abundance: few; d_gene: TRBD2
CDR3aa: CASSYRGTGGPGELFF; CDR3nt: TGTGCCAGCAGCTACCGCGGGACAGGGGGCCCCGGGGAGCTGTTTTTT; j_gene: TRBJ2-2; v_gene: TRBV27; abundance: few; d_gene: TRBD1
CDR3aa: CSVEQQENTEAFF; CDR3nt: TGCAGCGTTGAACAGCAGGAGAACACTGAAGCTTTCTTT; j_gene: TRBJ1-1; v_gene: TRBV29-1; abundance: few; d_gene: -
CDR3aa: CSARPSGGLAGSRQFF; CDR3nt: TGCAGTGCTAGACCGAGTGGGGGACTAGCGGGGTCTAGGCAGTTCTTC; j_gene: TRBJ2-1; v_gene: TRBV20-1; abundance: many; d_gene: TRBD2
CDR3aa: CASSLKGQFNSPLHF; CDR3nt: TGTGCCAGCAGTTTAAAGGGACAGTTTAATTCACCCCTCCACTTT; j_gene: TRBJ1-6; v_gene: TRBV27; abundance: many; d_gene: TRBD1
CDR3aa: CASSFKGLGDTEAFF; CDR3nt: TGTGCCAGCAGCTTCAAGGGTCTGGGGGACACTGAAGCTTTCTTT; j_gene: TRBJ1-1; v_gene: TRBV7-2; abundance: -; d_gene: -
CDR3aa: CASSATGGRYNEQFF; CDR3nt: TGTGCCAGCAGTGCCACAGGGGGACGGTACAATGAGCAGTTCTTC; j_gene: TRBJ2-1; v_gene: TRBV12-3/TRBV12-4; abundance: many; d_gene: TRBD1